The rows below give T cell receptor beta chains drawn from one sample of a study of T cell clones after liver transplantation. Data came from immunoSEQ multiplex PCR; TCRdb stores just in-frame clones and leaves some out. This sample has approximately 100,000 clones, with 80% to 90% found just once. Here the sequenced sample was CD4+ T cells from blood, taken approximately 50 months after liver transplant. These receptors were taken from a human patient who received a liver transplant. Some of the T cells might come from the graft donor. CDR3s include the opening cysteine and the closing phenylalanine or tryptophan. The D gene is left open where the match is weak. Some rows have no size entry. The others give once, few or many, or a class for an expanded clone.

CDR3aa,CDR3nt,v_gene,abundance,d_gene,j_gene
CASSPRGTSYNEQFF,TGTGCCAGCTCCCCTAGGGGGACCTCCTACAATGAGCAGTTCTTC,TRBV18,.,.,TRBJ2-1
CAWSRQGTDTQYF,TGTGCCTGGAGTAGGCAGGGCACAGATACGCAGTATTTT,TRBV30,few,.,TRBJ2-3
CSVETGVNTDTQYF,TGCAGCGTTGAAACCGGGGTTAACACAGATACGCAGTATTTT,TRBV29-1,.,.,TRBJ2-3
CASSPDRVYEAFF,TGTGCCAGCAGCCCCGACCGGGTCTATGAAGCTTTCTTT,TRBV9,.,.,TRBJ1-1
CASGLGRATSNTIYF,TGTGCCAGCGGCTTGGGGAGGGCTACTTCAAACACCATATATTTT,TRBV7-9,.,.,TRBJ1-3
CASSYFLDSPYGYTF,TGCGCCAGCAGCTACTTCCTGGACAGTCCCTATGGCTACACCTTC,TRBV5-1,once,.,TRBJ1-2
CASSLTSGGPTNEQFF,TGTGCCAGCAGCTTGACTAGCGGGGGGCCAACAAATGAGCAGTTCTTC,TRBV5-4,.,TRBD2,TRBJ2-1
CSVKERAGGTYNEQFF,TGCAGCGTGAAAGAACGAGCGGGAGGAACTTACAATGAGCAGTTCTTC,TRBV29-1,.,TRBD2,TRBJ2-1
CASSFWPVGARYGYTF,TGTGCCAGCAGCTTTTGGCCGGTTGGGGCTCGGTATGGCTACACCTTC,TRBV5-6,few,.,TRBJ1-2
CASSLGGSQETQYF,TGCGCCAGCAGCTTGGGAGGCAGCCAAGAGACCCAGTACTTC,TRBV5-1,.,.,TRBJ2-5
CASARGQGAGQPQHF,TGTGCTAGTGCCCGGGGACAGGGGGCTGGACAGCCCCAGCATTTT,TRBV12-5,.,TRBD1,TRBJ1-5
CASSVGANQPQHF,TGTGCCAGCAGTGTAGGGGCTAATCAGCCCCAGCATTTT,TRBV25-1,few,.,TRBJ1-5
CAWSRPLFYNSPLHF,TGTGCCTGGAGCAGGCCCCTCTTTTATAATTCACCCCTCCACTTT,TRBV30,.,.,TRBJ1-6
CASGETYNSPLHF,TGTGCCAGCGGGGAGACCTATAATTCACCCCTCCACTTT,TRBV28,few,.,TRBJ1-6
CASSIGQGREQYF,TGTGCCAGCAGCATCGGACAGGGTCGCGAGCAGTACTTC,TRBV11-2,.,TRBD1,TRBJ2-7
CASSLTNNSPLHF,TGTGCCAGCTCCTTGACCAATAATTCACCCCTCCACTTT,TRBV6-5,.,.,TRBJ1-6
CASGQAPAGIEKLFF,TGTGCCAGCGGTCAGGCCCCCGCGGGTATTGAAAAACTGTTTTTT,TRBV2,.,.,TRBJ1-4
CASSIGTSSTDTQYF,TGTGCCAGTAGTATCGGGACTTCTAGCACAGATACGCAGTATTTT,TRBV19,.,.,TRBJ2-3
CASSAGTGGVYGYTF,TGTGCCAGCAGTGCCGGGACAGGGGGCGTCTATGGCTACACCTTC,TRBV6-1,.,TRBD1,TRBJ1-2
CASSTFNEQFF,TGTGCCAGCAGCACCTTCAATGAGCAGTTCTTC,TRBV21-1,.,.,TRBJ2-1
CAINPGLGEGYTF,TGTGCCATCAATCCGGGTCTGGGTGAAGGCTACACCTTC,TRBV10-3,.,.,TRBJ1-2
CASSTGDHNSPLHF,TGCGCCAGCAGCACAGGGGACCATAATTCACCCCTCCACTTT,TRBV5-1,.,TRBD1,TRBJ1-6
CASSFGVGNQPQHF,TGTGCCAGCAGTTTCGGTGTGGGCAATCAGCCCCAGCATTTT,TRBV28,.,.,TRBJ1-5
CASSLDESSGNTIYF,TGTGCCAGCAGCTTGGACGAGAGCTCTGGAAACACCATATATTTT,TRBV5-4,.,.,TRBJ1-3
CASSWTGERRAFF,TGTGCCAGCAGTTGGACAGGGGAGAGGCGAGCTTTCTTT,TRBV28,.,TRBD1,TRBJ1-1
CATSRGVAGGGEQFF,TGTGCCACCAGCAGAGGGGTAGCGGGAGGGGGTGAGCAGTTCTTC,TRBV15,few,TRBD2,TRBJ2-1
CASSVPIAGVRDTQYF,TGTGCCAGCAGCGTCCCCATAGCGGGGGTACGGGATACGCAGTATTTT,TRBV5-6,once,TRBD2,TRBJ2-3
CAISPDRGNTEAFF,TGTGCCATCAGTCCTGACAGGGGGAACACTGAAGCTTTCTTT,TRBV10-3,.,TRBD1,TRBJ1-1
CASSAQISGASYNEQFF,TGCGCCAGCAGCGCCCAAATTAGCGGGGCCTCCTACAATGAGCAGTTCTTC,TRBV5-1,once,TRBD2,TRBJ2-1
CASSRRGAGANVLTF,TGTGCCAGCAGTCGACGCGGGGCTGGGGCCAACGTCCTGACTTTC,TRBV27,.,.,TRBJ2-6
CASSLGMVGTDTQYF,TGTGCCAGTAGCCTAGGGATGGTGGGCACAGATACGCAGTATTTT,TRBV19,few,.,TRBJ2-3
CASSTGNQPQHF,TGTGCCAGCAGCACGGGCAATCAGCCCCAGCATTTT,TRBV27,.,.,TRBJ1-5
CASSSPGQGVYGYTF,TGCGCCAGCAGCTCTCCGGGACAGGGGGTCTATGGCTACACCTTC,TRBV5-1,once,TRBD1,TRBJ1-2
CATSRVGGELFF,TGTGCCACCAGCAGAGTAGGCGGGGAGCTGTTTTTT,TRBV15,.,.,TRBJ2-2
CASSTPSGMGNIQYF,TGTGCCAGCAGTACGCCGAGCGGGATGGGAAACATTCAGTACTTC,TRBV28,.,TRBD2,TRBJ2-4
CATEGEPQHF,TGTGCCACCGAAGGGGAGCCCCAGCATTTT,TRBV28,.,.,TRBJ1-5
CASSLDSPVNEQFF,TGCGCCAGCAGCTTGGATTCCCCGGTGAATGAGCAGTTCTTC,TRBV5-1,.,.,TRBJ2-1
CASSSRGDTTYF,TGTGCCAGCTCGAGCAGGGGGGACACTACCTACTTC,TRBV2,.,.,TRBJ2-7
CASISGTSASF,TGTGCCAGCATCTCCGGGACCTCCGCCTCCTTC,TRBV28,.,.,TRBJ2-7
CASSANRGPGQQYF,TGTGCCAGCAGCGCCAACAGGGGACCCGGACAGCAGTACTTC,TRBV11-2,.,TRBD1,TRBJ2-7
CASSPPDGLEAFF,TGTGCCAGCAGCCCCCCGGACGGCCTTGAAGCTTTCTTT,TRBV11-1,.,.,TRBJ1-1
CASSQGQSGEKLFF,TGTGCCAGCTCACAGGGACAATCGGGGGAAAAACTGTTTTTT,TRBV18,.,.,TRBJ1-4
CSEMERDEQYF,TGCAGTGAAATGGAGCGGGACGAGCAGTACTTC,TRBV20-1,.,.,TRBJ2-7
CASSPRSGSGNTIYF,TGTGCCAGCAGCCCGCGGAGCGGGTCTGGAAACACCATATATTTT,TRBV5-4,few,.,TRBJ1-3
CASKTRGEGNQPQHF,TGTGCCAGCAAAACAAGGGGGGAAGGCAATCAGCCCCAGCATTTT,TRBV6-5,.,.,TRBJ1-5
CASSFQAGQNEKLFF,TGTGCCAGCAGTTTCCAAGCGGGACAAAATGAAAAACTGTTTTTT,TRBV27,.,.,TRBJ1-4
CASTGAGLGADEKLFF,TGTGCCAGCACGGGAGCAGGGTTAGGAGCCGATGAAAAACTGTTTTTT,TRBV2,.,.,TRBJ1-4
CASSLGTLYTGELFF,TGTGCCAGTAGTCTTGGAACCTTATACACCGGGGAGCTGTTTTTT,TRBV19,.,.,TRBJ2-2
CASRADERYGYTF,TGTGCCAGCAGGGCGGACGAACGCTATGGCTACACCTTC,TRBV6-5,once,.,TRBJ1-2